These 8 T cell receptor beta chains share one sample of origin, sequenced in a study of blood T cell repertoires in COVID-19. Sequencing was performed with immunoSEQ multiplex PCR; in TCRdb, only in-frame clones are kept and a portion is missing. The sample shows around 90,000 clones, 75% to 85% of them seen only once. The sequencing input was peripheral blood. The receptors originated from a human donor in a cohort sampled during active COVID-19.

The chain links TRBV27 to TRBJ1-5; D remains ambiguous. V was cut by 3 bases and J by 3 bases, with 9 bases left in between. Germline loops: CDR1 MNHEY, CDR2 SMNVEV (reference sequence). This CDR3 contains 14 residues. CDR3 protein: CASSLLPINQPQHF. In DNA form, the CDR3 reads TGTGCCAGCAGTTTGCTACCGATCAATCAGCCCCAGCATTTT.

The rearrangement uses TRBV19 and TRBJ2-7, with 8 bases fitting TRBD2. The CDR3 covers 14 residues. CDR1 is LNHDA and CDR2 is SQIVND in the germline V gene (reference sequence). The J segment lost 2 bases and the V segment lost 5 bases, leaving 5 bases of the junction unmatched. CDR3 sequence: CASSVPGLAYEQYF. As DNA, the CDR3 is TGTGCCAGTAGTGTCCCGGGACTAGCCTACGAGCAGTACTTC.

This sequence joins TRBV18 and TRBJ2-7, with a tentative D call TRBD2 (5 bases). The germline gives CDR1 KGHSH, CDR2 LQKENI. This CDR3 region has 15 residues. Trimming pared 1 base from V and 4 bases from J, leaving 14 bases between. CDR3 region: CASSPQLGGGYEQYF. The CDR3 DNA reads as TGTGCCAGCTCACCACAACTCGGAGGCGGTTACGAGCAGTACTTC.

Written as DNA, the CDR3 is TGTGCCAGCAGCCGCCGGGGAAGAGGCTACGAGCAGTACTTC. Translating gives CASSRRGRGYEQYF. The chain links TRBV6-5 to TRBJ2-7; D may be TRBD2 (5 bases). Germline CDR1 and CDR2: MNHEY and SVGAGI. V was cut by 6 bases and J by 3 bases, with 15 bases left in between. The CDR3 loop spans 14 amino acids.

V and J are TRBV10-3 and TRBJ1-1, with a possible D match to TRBD1 (6 bases). The length of the CDR3 is 15 residues. V gave up 2 bases and J gave up 7 bases, with 17 bases separating them. Germline V gene data show CDR1 as ENHRY and CDR2 as SYGVKD. The CDR3 sequence is CAISEEAGEMSEAFF. As DNA, the CDR3 is TGTGCCATCAGTGAGGAAGCAGGGGAAATGAGTGAAGCTTTCTTT.

The chain links TRBV20-1 to TRBJ1-6; a weak D match, TRBD1 (5 bases). The V and J ends lost 3 bases and 12 bases respectively, with 15 bases between them. CDR3 length: 13 amino acids. Germline V gene sequence: CDR1 DFQATT, CDR2 SNEGSKA (reference sequence). CDR3 sequence: CSASRGSWEPLHF. In DNA, the CDR3 is TGCAGTGCTAGTCGGGGGTCCTGGGAACCCCTCCACTTT.

This chain links TRBV7-9 with TRBJ2-5; a possible D gene is TRBD1 (6 bases). V lost 5 bases and J 0 bases, leaving 10 bases between the germline ends. The length of the CDR3 is 14 residues. Germline V lookup: CDR1 SEHNR, CDR2 FQNEAQ (reference sequence). The CDR3 region is CASSRGQYQETQYF. Written as DNA, the CDR3 is TGTGCCAGCAGCCGCGGACAGTACCAAGAGACCCAGTACTTC. Using reference TRBV7-9 and TRBJ2-5 for the parts outside the CDR3, the full variable domain is DTGVSQNPRHKITKRGQNVTFRCDPISEHNRLYWYRQTLGQGPEFLTYFQNEAQLEKSRLLSDRFSAERPKGSFSTLEIQRTEQGDSAMYLCASSRGQYQETQYFGPGTRLLVL.

CDR3 sequence: CASSYSQVNYGYTF. Here the CDR3 DNA reads TGTGCCAGCAGCTATTCACAGGTTAACTATGGCTACACCTTC. This chain connects TRBV5-8 to TRBJ1-2, with D tentatively TRBD1 (5 bases). Trimming shortened V by 3 bases and J by 1 base, and 10 bases separated the two germline ends. There are 14 residues in the CDR3. The germline CDR1 and CDR2 sequences are SGHTS and YDEGEE.